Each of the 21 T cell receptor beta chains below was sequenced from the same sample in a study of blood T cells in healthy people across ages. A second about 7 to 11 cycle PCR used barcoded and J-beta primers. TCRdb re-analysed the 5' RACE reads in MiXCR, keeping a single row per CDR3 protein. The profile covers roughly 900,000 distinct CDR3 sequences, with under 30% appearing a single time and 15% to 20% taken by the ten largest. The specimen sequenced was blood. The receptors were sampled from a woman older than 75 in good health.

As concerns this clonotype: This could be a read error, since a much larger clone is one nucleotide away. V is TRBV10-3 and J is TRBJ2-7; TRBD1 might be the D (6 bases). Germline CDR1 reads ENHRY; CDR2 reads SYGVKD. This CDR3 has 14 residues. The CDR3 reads CVADTRGFSYEQYF. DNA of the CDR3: TGTGTCGCCGATACCAGGGGTTTTTCCTACGAGCAGTACTTC.

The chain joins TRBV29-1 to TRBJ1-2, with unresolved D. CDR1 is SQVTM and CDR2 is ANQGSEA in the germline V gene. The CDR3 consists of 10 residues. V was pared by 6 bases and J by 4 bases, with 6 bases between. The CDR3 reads CSVDTYGYTF. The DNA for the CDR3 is TGCAGCGTCGACACCTATGGCTACACCTTC.

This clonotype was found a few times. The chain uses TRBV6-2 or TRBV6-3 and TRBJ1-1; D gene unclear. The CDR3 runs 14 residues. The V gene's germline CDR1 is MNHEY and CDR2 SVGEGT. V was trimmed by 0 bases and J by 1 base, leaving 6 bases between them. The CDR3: CASSYSGWNTEAFF. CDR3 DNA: TGTGCCAGCAGTTACTCAGGGTGGAACACTGAAGCTTTCTTT.

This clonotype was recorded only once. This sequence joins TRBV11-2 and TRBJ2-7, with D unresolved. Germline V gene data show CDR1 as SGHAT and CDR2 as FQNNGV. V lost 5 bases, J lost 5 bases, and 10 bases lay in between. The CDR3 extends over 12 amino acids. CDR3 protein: CASSTWTDEQYF. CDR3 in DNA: TGTGCCAGCAGCACTTGGACCGACGAGCAGTACTTC.

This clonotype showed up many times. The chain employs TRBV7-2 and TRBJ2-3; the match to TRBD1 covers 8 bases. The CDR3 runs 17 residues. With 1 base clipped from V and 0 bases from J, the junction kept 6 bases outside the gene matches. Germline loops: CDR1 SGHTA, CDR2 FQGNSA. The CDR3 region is CASSLDPQGASTDTQYF. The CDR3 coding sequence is TGTGCCAGCAGCTTAGACCCGCAGGGGGCTAGCACAGATACGCAGTATTTT.

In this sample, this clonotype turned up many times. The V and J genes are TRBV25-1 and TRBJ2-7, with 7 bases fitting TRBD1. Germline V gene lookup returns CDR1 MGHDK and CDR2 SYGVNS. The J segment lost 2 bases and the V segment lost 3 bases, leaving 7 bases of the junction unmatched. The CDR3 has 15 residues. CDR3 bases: TGTGCCAGCAGTGATTCAGGGGGTACCGCCTACGAGCAGTACTTC. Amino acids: CASSDSGGTAYEQYF.

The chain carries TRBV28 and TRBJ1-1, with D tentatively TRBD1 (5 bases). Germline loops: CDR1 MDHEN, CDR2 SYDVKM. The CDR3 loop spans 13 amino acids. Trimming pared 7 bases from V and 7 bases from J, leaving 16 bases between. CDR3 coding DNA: TGTGCCAGCATCGTTGGGGGATTAGGTGAAGCTTTCTTT. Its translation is CASIVGGLGEAFF.

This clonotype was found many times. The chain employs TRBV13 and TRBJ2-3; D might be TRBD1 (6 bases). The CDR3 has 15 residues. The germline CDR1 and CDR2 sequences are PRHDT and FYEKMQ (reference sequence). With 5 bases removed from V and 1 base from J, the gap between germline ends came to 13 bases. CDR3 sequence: CASSQLTGGTDTQYF. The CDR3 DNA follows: TGTGCCAGCAGCCAGCTGACAGGCGGCACAGATACGCAGTATTTT. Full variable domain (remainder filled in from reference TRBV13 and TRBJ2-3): AAGVIQSPRHLIKEKRETATLKCYPIPRHDTVYWYQQGPGQDPQFLISFYEKMQSDKGSIPDRFSAQQFSDYHSELNMSSLELGDSALYFCASSQLTGGTDTQYFGPGTRLTVL.

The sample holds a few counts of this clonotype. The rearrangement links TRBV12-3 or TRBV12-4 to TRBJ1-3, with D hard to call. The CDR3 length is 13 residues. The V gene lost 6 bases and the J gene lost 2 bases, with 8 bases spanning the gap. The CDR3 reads CASRWSAGNTIYF. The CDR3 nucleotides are TGTGCCAGCAGGTGGTCGGCTGGAAACACCATATATTTT.

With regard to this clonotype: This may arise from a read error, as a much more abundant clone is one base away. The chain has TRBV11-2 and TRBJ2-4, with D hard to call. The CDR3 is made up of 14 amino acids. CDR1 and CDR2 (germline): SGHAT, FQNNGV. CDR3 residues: CAGSLTLAKNIQYF. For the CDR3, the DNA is TGTGCCGGCAGCTTGACTTTAGCCAAAAACATTCAGTACTTC.

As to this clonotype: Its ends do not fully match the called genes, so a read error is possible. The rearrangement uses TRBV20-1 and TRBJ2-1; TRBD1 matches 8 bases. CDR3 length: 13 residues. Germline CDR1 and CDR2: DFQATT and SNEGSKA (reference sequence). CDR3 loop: CGATTGAGDEQFF. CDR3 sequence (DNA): TGCGGTGCTACGACAGGGGCCGGCGATGAGCAGTTCTTC.

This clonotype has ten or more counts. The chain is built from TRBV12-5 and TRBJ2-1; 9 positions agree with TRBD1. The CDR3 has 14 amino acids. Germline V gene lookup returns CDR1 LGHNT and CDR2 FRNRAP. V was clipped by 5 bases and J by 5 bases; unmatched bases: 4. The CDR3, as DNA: TGTGCTAGTGGTAAAGGGGACAGGGACAATGAGCAGTTCTTC. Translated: CASGKGDRDNEQFF.

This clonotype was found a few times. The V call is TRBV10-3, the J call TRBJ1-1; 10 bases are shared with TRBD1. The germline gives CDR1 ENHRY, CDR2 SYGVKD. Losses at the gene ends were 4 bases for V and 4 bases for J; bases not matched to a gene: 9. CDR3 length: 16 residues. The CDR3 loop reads CAISGVGQGKGTEAFF. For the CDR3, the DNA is TGTGCCATCAGTGGGGTGGGACAGGGGAAGGGCACTGAAGCTTTCTTT.

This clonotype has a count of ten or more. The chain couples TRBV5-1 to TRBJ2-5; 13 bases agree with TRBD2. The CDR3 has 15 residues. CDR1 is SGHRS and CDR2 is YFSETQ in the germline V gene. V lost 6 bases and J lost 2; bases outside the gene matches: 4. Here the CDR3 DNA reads TGCGCCAGCATGCGACTAGCGGGGGGACAAGAGACCCAGTACTTC. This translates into CASMRLAGGQETQYF.

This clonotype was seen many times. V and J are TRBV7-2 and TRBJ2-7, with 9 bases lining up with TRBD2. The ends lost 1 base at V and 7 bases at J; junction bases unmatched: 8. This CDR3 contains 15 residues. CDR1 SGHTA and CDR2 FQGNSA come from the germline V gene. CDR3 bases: TGTGCCAGCAGCTTAGGCGGGGGGGCCTACAATGAGCAGTACTTC. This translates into CASSLGGGAYNEQYF.

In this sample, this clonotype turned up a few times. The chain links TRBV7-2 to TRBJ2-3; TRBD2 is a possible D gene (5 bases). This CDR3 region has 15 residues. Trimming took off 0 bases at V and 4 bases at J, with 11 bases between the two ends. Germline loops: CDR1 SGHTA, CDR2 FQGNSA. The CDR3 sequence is CASSLAGASSDTQYF. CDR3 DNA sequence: TGTGCCAGCAGCTTAGCGGGCGCTAGCTCAGATACGCAGTATTTT.

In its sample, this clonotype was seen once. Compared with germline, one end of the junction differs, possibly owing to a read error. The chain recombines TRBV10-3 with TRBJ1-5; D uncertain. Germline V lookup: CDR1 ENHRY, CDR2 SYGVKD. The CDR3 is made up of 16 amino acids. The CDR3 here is CAVSEGGEYSDQPQHF. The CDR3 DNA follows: TGTGCCGTCAGTGAGGGTGGGGAATATAGCGATCAGCCCCAGCATTTT.

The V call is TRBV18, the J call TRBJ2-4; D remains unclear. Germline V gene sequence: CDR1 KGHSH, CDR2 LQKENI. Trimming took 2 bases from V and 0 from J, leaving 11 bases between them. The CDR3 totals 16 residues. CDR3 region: CASSPGCSIAKNIQYF. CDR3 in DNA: TGTGCCAGCTCACCAGGGTGCTCGATAGCCAAAAACATTCAGTACTTC. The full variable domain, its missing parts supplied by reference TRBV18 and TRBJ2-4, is NAGVMQNPRHLVRRRGQEARLRCSPMKGHSHVYWYRQLPEEGLKFMVYLQKENIIDESGMPKERFSAEFPKEGPSILRIQQVVRGDSAAYFCASSPGCSIAKNIQYFGAGTRLSVL.

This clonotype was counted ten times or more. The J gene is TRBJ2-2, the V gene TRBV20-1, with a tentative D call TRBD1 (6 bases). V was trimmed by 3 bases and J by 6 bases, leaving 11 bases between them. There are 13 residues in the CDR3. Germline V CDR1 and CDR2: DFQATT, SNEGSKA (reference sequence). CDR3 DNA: TGCAGTGCTAGTCCCAGGGGCGCCGGGGAGCTGTTTTTT. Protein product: CSASPRGAGELFF.

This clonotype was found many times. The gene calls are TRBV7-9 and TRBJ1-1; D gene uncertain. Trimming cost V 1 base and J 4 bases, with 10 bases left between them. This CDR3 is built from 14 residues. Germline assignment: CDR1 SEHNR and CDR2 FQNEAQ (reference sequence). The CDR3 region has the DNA TGTGCCAGCAGCTTAGGCGGGAGCTTCACTGAAGCTTTCTTT. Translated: CASSLGGSFTEAFF.

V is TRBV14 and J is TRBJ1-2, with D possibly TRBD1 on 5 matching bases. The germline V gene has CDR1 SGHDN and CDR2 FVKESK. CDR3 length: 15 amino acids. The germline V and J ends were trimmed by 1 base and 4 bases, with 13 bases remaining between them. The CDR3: CASSQALGPGYGYTF. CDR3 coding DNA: TGTGCCAGCAGCCAAGCTCTGGGACCGGGCTATGGCTACACCTTC.